Below are 15 T cell receptor beta chains sequenced from a single sample in a study of blood T cell repertoires in COVID-19. The repertoire was sequenced with immunoSEQ multiplex PCR; TCRdb's copy has only in-frame clones and lacks some. This sample yields 27,000 or so clones, of which roughly 83% are seen a single time; roughly 25% belongs to the top ten. Sequencing used peripheral blood. These receptors all stem from a man in his 70s with active COVID-19.

This chain links TRBV12-3 or TRBV12-4 with TRBJ2-1; no definite D call. Trimming shortened V by 4 bases and J by 8 bases, and 9 bases separated the two germline ends. This CDR3 is built from 12 residues. Here the CDR3 DNA reads TGTGCCAGCAGTTATATGGGCTATGAGCAGTTCTTC. Translated, it gives CASSYMGYEQFF.

The rearrangement links TRBV4-1 to TRBJ2-3; 8 bases are shared with TRBD2. V shed 4 bases and J 1 base; nucleotides not matched to a gene: 4. Germline V gene data show CDR1 as MGHRA and CDR2 as YSYEKL. This CDR3 contains 15 residues. The CDR3: CASSPRAGGTDTQYF. The CDR3 bases are TGCGCCAGCAGCCCTCGAGCGGGGGGCACAGATACGCAGTATTTT.

V is TRBV7-2 and J is TRBJ1-5; D gene uncertain. Trimming shortened V by 5 bases and J by 0 bases, and 8 bases separated the two germline ends. This CDR3 is built from 14 residues. Germline CDR1 SGHTA, CDR2 FQGNSA. CDR3 in amino acids: CASSPSFSNQPQHF. The CDR3 DNA sequence: TGTGCCAGCAGCCCTAGCTTTAGCAATCAGCCCCAGCATTTT. Using reference TRBV7-2 and TRBJ1-5 for the parts outside the CDR3, the full variable domain is GAGVSQSPSNKVTEKGKDVELRCDPISGHTALYWYRQSLGQGLEFLIYFQGNSAPDKSGLPSDRFSAERTGGSVSTLTIQRTQQEDSAVYLCASSPSFSNQPQHFGDGTRLSIL.

J is TRBJ1-5 and V is TRBV18; possible D gene TRBD1, 6 bases. This CDR3 is built from 14 residues. V gave up 6 bases and J gave up 3 bases, with 12 bases separating them. CDR1 and CDR2 from the germline V gene are KGHSH and LQKENI. The CDR3 region has the DNA TGTGCCAGCTCCCGAGGACAGACCAATCAGCCCCAGCATTTT. Protein product: CASSRGQTNQPQHF.

The rearrangement uses TRBV4-1 and TRBJ2-1; 10 bases are a match to TRBD2. In germline, CDR1 is MGHRA, CDR2 YSYEKL. This CDR3 has 14 residues. V shed 5 bases, J shed 6 bases, and the junction held 4 bases outside the gene matches. The CDR3 sequence is CASSARLAGNEQFF. The CDR3 DNA reads as TGCGCCAGCAGCGCCCGACTAGCGGGCAATGAGCAGTTCTTC.

The J gene is TRBJ2-2, the V gene TRBV19, with D unresolved. Germline CDR1 is LNHDA and CDR2 is SQIVND (reference sequence). The CDR3 spans 13 residues. V lost 7 bases to trimming and J lost 4 bases, with 10 bases between them. The CDR3 here is CASTRLSTGELFF. CDR3 coding DNA: TGTGCCAGTACCCGGTTGTCCACCGGGGAGCTGTTTTTT.

This chain joins TRBV29-1 and TRBJ1-1; 7 nucleotides align to TRBD1. V shed 5 bases and J 1 base; nucleotides not matched to a gene: 10. Germline V gives CDR1 SQVTM, CDR2 ANQGSEA. This CDR3 is 15 amino acids long. CDR3 coding DNA: TGCAGCGTTCTCCCGATACAGGGGCCGAACACTGAAGCTTTCTTT. Protein sequence: CSVLPIQGPNTEAFF.

The chain uses TRBV10-3 and TRBJ2-6; D is undetermined. The length of the CDR3 is 16 residues. Looked up from germline, CDR1 is ENHRY and CDR2 is SYGVKD. V lost 5 bases and J 4 bases, leaving 15 bases between the germline ends. CDR3 DNA: TGTGCCATCAGTCAGTTCGGAGTTAGGGGGGCCAACGTCCTGACTTTC. The encoded protein is CAISQFGVRGANVLTF.

This chain connects TRBV9 to TRBJ2-5; D may be TRBD2 (5 bases). The germline V and J ends were trimmed by 4 bases and 1 base, with 14 bases remaining between them. Germline lookup yields CDR1 SGDLS and CDR2 YYNGEE. The CDR3 loop spans 15 amino acids. DNA for the CDR3: TGTGCCAGCAGCATAACACAGACTATCCAAGAGACCCAGTACTTC. Translated, it gives CASSITQTIQETQYF.

This chain uses TRBV5-8 with TRBJ2-1; 8 nucleotides match TRBD1. V lost 6 bases to trimming and J lost 7 bases; unmatched junction nucleotides: 9. Germline V lookup: CDR1 SGHTS, CDR2 YDEGEE. This CDR3 has 14 amino acids. In DNA form, the CDR3 reads TGTGCCAGCACCGCCCAGGGGGCAGGTAATGAGCAGTTCTTC. Its protein is CASTAQGAGNEQFF.

The chain carries TRBV6-5 and TRBJ2-7; 7 bases are a match to TRBD2. This CDR3 spans 16 amino acids. CDR1 and CDR2 from the germline V gene are MNHEY and SVGAGI. V was pared by 4 bases and J by 4 bases, with 13 bases of the junction left unmatched. CDR3 sequence: CASSLGGVRFFYEQYF. The CDR3 region has the DNA TGTGCCAGCAGTTTGGGGGGGGTGCGTTTCTTTTACGAGCAGTACTTC.

The rearrangement links TRBV6-5 to TRBJ1-2; D remains ambiguous. CDR3 length equals 16 residues. V was cut by 2 bases and J by 2 bases, with 15 bases left in between. CDR1 is MNHEY, CDR2 SVGAGI, per germline. CDR3 residues: CASSYGRRQLNYGYTF. The CDR3 DNA is TGTGCCAGCAGTTACGGCAGACGACAATTGAACTATGGCTACACCTTC.

The V and J genes are TRBV7-2 and TRBJ2-7; D gene unclear. The CDR3 is made up of 14 amino acids. The germline V and J ends were trimmed by 5 bases and 5 bases, with 16 bases remaining between them. From germline, CDR1 is SGHTA and CDR2 FQGNSA. As DNA, the CDR3 is TGTGCCAGCAGCCGTACATCCTCCGTGAACGAGCAGTACTTC. As protein: CASSRTSSVNEQYF.

The J gene is TRBJ2-1, the V gene TRBV24-1, with TRBD2 matching 8 bases. The CDR3 is 16 amino acids. Germline CDR1 KGHDR, CDR2 SFDVKD. The V gene end was trimmed by 3 bases and the J gene end by 5 bases; junction bases not matched to a gene: 8. The CDR3, as DNA: TGTGCCACCAGTGATCCTCTAGCGGGCGTTAACAATGAGCAGTTCTTC. This gives the protein CATSDPLAGVNNEQFF.

The rearrangement uses TRBV6-4 and TRBJ2-3, with TRBD2 identical over 11 bases. Germline CDR1 and CDR2: MRHNA and SNTAGT. This CDR3 is 15 amino acids long. V lost 5 bases, J lost 1 base, and 2 bases stayed unmatched. The CDR3 DNA reads TGTGCCAGCAGTCGGACTAGCGGGCGCACAGATACGCAGTATTTT. Translated, it gives CASSRTSGRTDTQYF.